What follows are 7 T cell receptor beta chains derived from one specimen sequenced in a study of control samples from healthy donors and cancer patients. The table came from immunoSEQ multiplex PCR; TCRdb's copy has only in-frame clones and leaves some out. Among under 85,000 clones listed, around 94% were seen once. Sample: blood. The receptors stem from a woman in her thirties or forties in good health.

The CDR3 DNA sequence: TGTGCCAGTAGTAGCAGAAATCAGCCCCAGCATTTT. This codes for CASSSRNQPQHF. The chain links TRBV19 to TRBJ1-5; D not certain. Germline values: CDR1 LNHDA, CDR2 SQIVND (reference sequence). Trimming removed 4 bases from V and 4 bases from J, with 5 bases in between. The CDR3 has 12 amino acids.

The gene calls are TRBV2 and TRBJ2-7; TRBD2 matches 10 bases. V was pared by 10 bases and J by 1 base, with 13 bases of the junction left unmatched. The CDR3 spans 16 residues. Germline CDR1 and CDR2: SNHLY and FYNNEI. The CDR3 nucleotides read TGTGCCATCGCGGGGGGACTAGCGAGGTTATCCTACGAGCAGTACTTC. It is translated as CAIAGGLARLSYEQYF.

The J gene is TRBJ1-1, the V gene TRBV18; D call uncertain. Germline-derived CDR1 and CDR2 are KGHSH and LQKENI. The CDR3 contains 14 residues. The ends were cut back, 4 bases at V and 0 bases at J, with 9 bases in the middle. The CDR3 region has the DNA TGTGCCAGCTCACAAAACGGGATGAACACTGAAGCTTTCTTT. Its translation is CASSQNGMNTEAFF.

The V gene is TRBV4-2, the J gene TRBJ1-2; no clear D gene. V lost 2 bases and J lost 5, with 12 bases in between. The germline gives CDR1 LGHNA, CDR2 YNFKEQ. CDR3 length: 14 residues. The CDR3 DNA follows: TGTGCCAGCAGCCAAATCCAGGTGAGGTATGGCTACACCTTC. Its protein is CASSQIQVRYGYTF.

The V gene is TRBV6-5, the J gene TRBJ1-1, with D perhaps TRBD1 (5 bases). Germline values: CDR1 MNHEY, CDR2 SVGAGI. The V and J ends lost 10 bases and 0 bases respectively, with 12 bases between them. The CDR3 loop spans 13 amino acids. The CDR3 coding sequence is TGTGCCACGACAGAATACTTGAACACTGAAGCTTTCTTT. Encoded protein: CATTEYLNTEAFF.

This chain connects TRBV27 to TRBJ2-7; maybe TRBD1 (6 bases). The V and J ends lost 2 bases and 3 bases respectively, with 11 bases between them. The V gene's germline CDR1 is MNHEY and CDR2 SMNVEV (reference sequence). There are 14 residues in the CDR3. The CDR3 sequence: CASSLGPGVYEQYF. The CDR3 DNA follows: TGTGCCAGCAGTTTAGGGCCAGGGGTCTACGAGCAGTACTTC.

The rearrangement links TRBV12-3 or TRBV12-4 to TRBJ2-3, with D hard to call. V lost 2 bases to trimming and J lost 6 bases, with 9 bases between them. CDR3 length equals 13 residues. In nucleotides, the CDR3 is TGTGCCAGCAGTTTACCCCGGGCCGATACGCAGTATTTT. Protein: CASSLPRADTQYF.